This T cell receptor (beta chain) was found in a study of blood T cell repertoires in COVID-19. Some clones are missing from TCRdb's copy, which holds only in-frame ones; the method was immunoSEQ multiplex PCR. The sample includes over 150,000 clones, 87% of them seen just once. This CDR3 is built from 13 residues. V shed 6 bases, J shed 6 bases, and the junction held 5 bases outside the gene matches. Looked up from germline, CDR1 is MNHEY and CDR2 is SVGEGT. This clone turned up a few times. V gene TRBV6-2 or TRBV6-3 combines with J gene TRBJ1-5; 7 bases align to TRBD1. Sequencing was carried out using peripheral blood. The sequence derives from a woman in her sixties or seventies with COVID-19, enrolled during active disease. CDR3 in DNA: TGTGCCAGCAGCCAGGGGGAAGGTCAGCCCCAGCATTTT. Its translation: CASSQGEGQPQHF.